The rows below give T cell receptor beta chains drawn from one sample of a study of control samples from healthy donors and cancer patients. Profiling relied on immunoSEQ multiplex PCR, and the TCRdb table lists in-frame clones only, not all of them. The sample lists around 250,000 clones, roughly 80% occurring once. Sequencing used PBMCs. The receptor set was obtained from a woman aged 60-75 years with lung cancer. Both conserved end residues are part of each CDR3. Each record gives: CDR3 DNA, CDR3 protein, D gene, clone size, J gene, V gene. D genes are given only for firm matches. A row's size may be missing; if present it is once, few, many or a size class.

DNA: TGTGCCAGCAGTGACGGCCCGGGAGGCATTAATACGCAGTATTTT
CDR3: CASSDGPGGINTQYF
D: TRBD2
size: few
J: TRBJ2-3
V: TRBV6-4

DNA: TGTGCCATCCCGAGGGAACCAGACTCTAACTATGGCTACACCTTC
CDR3: CAIPREPDSNYGYTF
D: -
size: -
J: TRBJ1-2
V: TRBV10-3

DNA: TGTGCCAGCAGCCCCCGAGTGGGTTCCCTTGACGAGCAGTACTTC
CDR3: CASSPRVGSLDEQYF
D: -
size: once
J: TRBJ2-7
V: TRBV7-6

DNA: TGTGCCAGCAGCCGACGGATCACCGGGGAGCTGTTTTTT
CDR3: CASSRRITGELFF
D: -
size: -
J: TRBJ2-2
V: TRBV7-9

DNA: TGCGCCAGCAGCTCAACGGCAGGGTTGACCACTGAAGCTTTCTTT
CDR3: CASSSTAGLTTEAFF
D: -
size: -
J: TRBJ1-1
V: TRBV5-1

DNA: TGTGCCAGTAGTAGATCCCTCCCCGGACAGGGTTTCTATGGGGGCACTGAAGCTTTCTTT
CDR3: CASSRSLPGQGFYGGTEAFF
D: TRBD1
size: -
J: TRBJ1-1
V: TRBV19

DNA: TGTGCCAGCAGCGTAATGGCGGGGGGTCAAACCCGGGGAGATACGCAGTATTTT
CDR3: CASSVMAGGQTRGDTQYF
D: TRBD2
size: -
J: TRBJ2-3
V: TRBV9

DNA: TGCAGCGGGGGGGCCCTGGGCCGGGAGCAGTTCTTC
CDR3: CSGGALGREQFF
D: -
size: -
J: TRBJ2-1
V: TRBV29-1

DNA: TGTGCCAGCAGTTCTTCCGGCACCTACGAGCAGTACTTC
CDR3: CASSSSGTYEQYF
D: -
size: -
J: TRBJ2-7
V: TRBV2

DNA: TGCGCCAGCAGCCGGGACAGGACTAATGAAAAACTGTTTTTT
CDR3: CASSRDRTNEKLFF
D: TRBD1
size: -
J: TRBJ1-4
V: TRBV5-1

DNA: TGTGCCAGCAGCTCACTGACTAGCGGGGCCTTCATTGAGCAGTTCTTC
CDR3: CASSSLTSGAFIEQFF
D: TRBD2
size: -
J: TRBJ2-1
V: TRBV7-8

DNA: TGCGCCAGCAGCTTGTCAGGTCCGGGGACCGGGGAGCTGTTTTTT
CDR3: CASSLSGPGTGELFF
D: -
size: -
J: TRBJ2-2
V: TRBV5-1

DNA: TGTGCCAGCAGCCCACCGAGCACATACTTCTACGAGCAGTACTTC
CDR3: CASSPPSTYFYEQYF
D: -
size: -
J: TRBJ2-7
V: TRBV14

DNA: TGTGCCAGCAGCCCCACATCCCAGGGCTCCTACGAGCAGTACTTC
CDR3: CASSPTSQGSYEQYF
D: -
size: -
J: TRBJ2-7
V: TRBV3-1/TRBV3-2

DNA: TGTGCCAGCAGCCACCCTATATCGAGCCACGAGCAGTACTTC
CDR3: CASSHPISSHEQYF
D: -
size: -
J: TRBJ2-7
V: TRBV5-5

DNA: TGTGCCAGCAGCTTAACTCGGGCAGAGGAAGCTTTCTTT
CDR3: CASSLTRAEEAFF
D: -
size: -
J: TRBJ1-1
V: TRBV7-3

DNA: TGTGCCAGCAGTGCTGAAGGGACCGGGGAGCTGTTTTTT
CDR3: CASSAEGTGELFF
D: -
size: -
J: TRBJ2-2
V: TRBV2

DNA: TGTGCCAGCAGCTTAGTCGTCGGGGAGCTGTTTTTT
CDR3: CASSLVVGELFF
D: -
size: -
J: TRBJ2-2
V: TRBV7-9

DNA: TGTGCCAGCGCTTTTACTAGCGGGAGTATTAATGAGCAGTTCTTC
CDR3: CASAFTSGSINEQFF
D: TRBD2
size: -
J: TRBJ2-1
V: TRBV5-4

DNA: TGTGCCAGCAGCTCAACGGGGGGCAAGCAGGCTGAAGCTTTCTTT
CDR3: CASSSTGGKQAEAFF
D: -
size: -
J: TRBJ1-1
V: TRBV7-3

DNA: TGTGCCAGTAGTATCGCTAGCGGGACTTCCTACAATGAGCAGTTCTTC
CDR3: CASSIASGTSYNEQFF
D: TRBD2
size: -
J: TRBJ2-1
V: TRBV19

DNA: TGTGCCATCAGTGAGTTGGGGGGGGGCTACGAGCAGTACTTC
CDR3: CAISELGGGYEQYF
D: TRBD2
size: -
J: TRBJ2-7
V: TRBV10-3

DNA: TGTGCCAGCAGTGAAGAGGTGGCCAGCCGCACAGATACGCAGTATTTT
CDR3: CASSEEVASRTDTQYF
D: -
size: -
J: TRBJ2-3
V: TRBV6-1

DNA: TGTGCCAGCAGCGTACAACCGGGGGTTGAGCAGTTCTTC
CDR3: CASSVQPGVEQFF
D: -
size: -
J: TRBJ2-1
V: TRBV9

DNA: TGTGCCAGCAGTTCCCCCGGGATGCGGGGAACGAACACCGGGGAGCTGTTTTTT
CDR3: CASSSPGMRGTNTGELFF
D: -
size: -
J: TRBJ2-2
V: TRBV28

DNA: TGTGCCAGCAATCTCGGACGGGCCGGGTGGCAGTTCTTC
CDR3: CASNLGRAGWQFF
D: -
size: -
J: TRBJ2-1
V: TRBV6-5

DNA: TGCGCCAGCAGTCATACAGGGGACAGGGTAATCCCCACCTACGAGCAGTACTTC
CDR3: CASSHTGDRVIPTYEQYF
D: TRBD1
size: -
J: TRBJ2-7
V: TRBV23-1

DNA: TGCGCCAGCAGCCAGGACGGGCCGGTAGTTAATTCACCCCTCCACTTT
CDR3: CASSQDGPVVNSPLHF
D: -
size: -
J: TRBJ1-6
V: TRBV5-1

DNA: TGTGCCAGCAGCGCCAGAGGGGACCTTGTGAGCTCTGGAAACACCATATATTTT
CDR3: CASSARGDLVSSGNTIYF
D: -
size: -
J: TRBJ1-3
V: TRBV9

DNA: TGTGCCAGCAGCTTAGGTGATCCTAGCGGGGACACAGATACGCAGTATTTT
CDR3: CASSLGDPSGDTDTQYF
D: TRBD2
size: -
J: TRBJ2-3
V: TRBV7-9

DNA: TGTGCCAGCAGTTTAGGATACAATCAGCCCCAGCATTTT
CDR3: CASSLGYNQPQHF
D: -
size: -
J: TRBJ1-5
V: TRBV12-3/TRBV12-4